The next 28 T cell receptor beta chains were all read from a single sample in a study of blood T cell repertoires in COVID-19. Profiled with immunoSEQ multiplex PCR; TCRdb holds only in-frame clones, not every one. The table includes under 40,000 clones, around 91% detected once. Specimen: peripheral blood. The receptors come from a man aged 55 to 70 with active COVID-19.

The chain has TRBV18 and TRBJ1-2; tentative D call: TRBD1 (6 bases). Germline-derived CDR1 and CDR2 are KGHSH and LQKENI. Trimming shortened V by 3 bases and J by 8 bases, and 13 bases separated the two germline ends. The CDR3 has 13 amino acids. CDR3 sequence reads: CASSPSGGHGYTF. CDR3 nucleotides: TGTGCCAGCTCACCGTCCGGGGGGCACGGCTACACCTTC.

The rearrangement links TRBV7-2 to TRBJ2-1, with 11 bases aligning to TRBD2. The CDR3 extends over 14 amino acids. Trimming cost V 5 bases and J 7 bases; bases outside gene matches: 4. Germline CDR1 and CDR2: SGHTA and FQGNSA. The CDR3 DNA is TGTGCCAGCAGCCCTAGCGGGGGGTATAATGAGCAGTTCTTC. Its protein product is CASSPSGGYNEQFF.

V and J are TRBV18 and TRBJ2-1, with 12 bases fitting TRBD1. This CDR3 contains 15 residues. V trimming: 3 bases; J trimming: 6 bases; junction bases outside the gene matches: 3. CDR1 is KGHSH, CDR2 LQKENI, per germline. In nucleotides, the CDR3 is TGTGCCAGCTCACCGGGGACAGGGGGCTTCAATGAGCAGTTCTTC. Translating gives CASSPGTGGFNEQFF.

V and J are TRBV28 and TRBJ1-1, with TRBD1 as a possible D gene (6 bases). V was clipped by 5 bases and J by 3 bases, with 13 bases between them. CDR1 is MDHEN and CDR2 is SYDVKM in the germline V gene. The CDR3 covers 14 residues. The CDR3 DNA follows: TGTGCCAGCAGTAGGCCACAGGGAGACACTGAAGCTTTCTTT. Its translation: CASSRPQGDTEAFF.

The CDR3 here is CASSLGRGTEAFF. In DNA, the CDR3 is TGTGCCAGCAGCTTAGGGAGAGGCACTGAAGCTTTCTTT. V and J are TRBV11-2 and TRBJ1-1; D remains unclear. This CDR3 spans 13 amino acids. Trimming removed 1 base at V and 4 bases at J, with 7 bases between. Germline V gives CDR1 SGHAT, CDR2 FQNNGV.

In its sample, this clone was seen once. This rearrangement joins TRBV5-1 to TRBJ1-4, with TRBD1 matching 8 bases. Germline V gives CDR1 SGHRS, CDR2 YFSETQ. V gave up 2 bases and J gave up 7 bases; unmatched junction bases: 4. This CDR3 contains 14 residues. CDR3 protein: CASSFGQGIEKLFF. For the CDR3, the DNA is TGCGCCAGCAGCTTCGGACAGGGCATTGAAAAACTGTTTTTT.

The chain has TRBV19 and TRBJ1-6; D possibly corresponds to TRBD1 (6 bases). In germline, CDR1 is LNHDA, CDR2 SQIVND (reference sequence). With 6 bases removed from V and 8 bases from J, the gap between germline ends came to 11 bases. This CDR3 is built from 13 residues. The CDR3 protein is CASSRGLDSPLHF. The CDR3 coding sequence is TGTGCCAGTAGCAGGGGTTTGGATTCACCCCTCCACTTT.

This chain joins TRBV5-1 and TRBJ1-5, with a possible D match to TRBD1 (5 bases). CDR1 SGHRS and CDR2 YFSETQ come from the germline V gene. The CDR3 runs 14 residues. Between the trimmed V and J ends, which lost 3 bases and 2 bases, there was a span of 9 bases. CDR3 sequence (DNA): TGCGCCAGCAGCTGGGACTTGGGCAATCAGCCCCAGCATTTT. This sequence encodes CASSWDLGNQPQHF.

This clone was seen a few times. This chain joins TRBV11-3 and TRBJ2-7; 8 nucleotides align to TRBD2. Germline CDR1 and CDR2: SGHNT and YENEEA. The CDR3 has 16 residues. V lost 0 bases, J lost 5 bases, and 9 bases stayed unmatched. The CDR3 DNA sequence: TGTGCCAGCAGCTTAGATCTACGGGGGGGCCGCCACGAGCAGTACTTC. Its translation: CASSLDLRGGRHEQYF. Full variable domain (outside the CDR3, taken from reference TRBV11-3 and TRBJ2-7): EAGVVQSPRYKIIEKKQPVAFWCNPISGHNTLYWYLQNLGQGPELLIRYENEEAVDDSQLPKDRFSAERLKGVDSTLKIQPAELGDSAVYLCASSLDLRGGRHEQYFGPGTRLTVT.

The chain has TRBV2 and TRBJ2-3; no firm D call. The CDR3 length is 14 residues. V was trimmed by 5 bases and J by 4 bases, leaving 13 bases between them. Per the germline V gene, CDR1 is SNHLY and CDR2 is FYNNEI. The DNA for the CDR3 is TGTGCCAGCAGTAGCCGTTTTGGTGCAGATACGCAGTATTTT. This codes for CASSSRFGADTQYF.

This chain connects TRBV7-9 to TRBJ2-3, with D tentatively TRBD2 (6 bases). The CDR3 has 12 amino acids. The germline gives CDR1 SEHNR, CDR2 FQNEAQ (reference sequence). The V end lost 7 bases, the J end lost 6 bases, and 11 bases lay between the germline ends. CDR3: CASTRRADTQYF. The CDR3 DNA is TGTGCCAGCACCCGGAGGGCGGATACGCAGTATTTT.

The chain uses TRBV19 and TRBJ2-1, with 9 bases fitting TRBD2. This CDR3 is 16 amino acids long. J lost 4 bases, V lost 5 bases, and 9 bases had no gene match. Per germline, CDR1 LNHDA and CDR2 SQIVND (reference sequence). The CDR3 sequence is CASSAQTSGSYNEQFF. Written as DNA, the CDR3 is TGTGCCAGTAGTGCCCAAACTAGCGGGTCTTACAATGAGCAGTTCTTC.

This clone was found once. J is TRBJ1-2 and V is TRBV2; the D is unclear. The CDR3 is made up of 12 amino acids. Germline V gene lookup returns CDR1 SNHLY and CDR2 FYNNEI. V gave up 3 bases and J gave up 8 bases, with 10 bases separating them. The CDR3 sequence is CASSDGGKGYTF. In DNA, the CDR3 is TGTGCCAGCAGTGACGGAGGAAAGGGCTACACCTTC.

This chain connects TRBV3-1 (or the pseudogene TRBV3-2) to TRBJ1-2, with 7 bases lining up with TRBD1. The CDR3 consists of 14 residues. V lost 4 bases and J lost 0; bases outside the gene matches: 2. Germline V lookup: CDR1 LGHDT, CDR2 YNNKEL (reference sequence). CDR3 protein: CASSPGTANYGYTF. The CDR3 region has the DNA TGTGCCAGCAGCCCCGGGACAGCTAACTATGGCTACACCTTC.

This rearrangement joins TRBV9 to TRBJ2-2, with 14 bases lining up with TRBD2. The trim removed 4 bases at V and 5 bases at J, leaving 7 bases unmatched. Germline V gene sequence: CDR1 SGDLS, CDR2 YYNGEE. This CDR3 comprises 17 residues. CDR3 in DNA: TGTGCCAGCAGCACCTGGACTAGCGGGGGGAAGACCGGGGAGCTGTTTTTT. Translated: CASSTWTSGGKTGELFF.

The V gene is TRBV7-6, the J gene TRBJ2-2, with a weak D call TRBD1 (6 bases). V was pared by 5 bases and J by 1 base, with 11 bases between. Germline lookup yields CDR1 SGHVS and CDR2 FNYEAQ. This CDR3 spans 15 amino acids. The CDR3: CASSTGTLNTGELFF. CDR3 in DNA: TGTGCCAGCAGCACCGGGACATTGAACACCGGGGAGCTGTTTTTT.

V usage is TRBV7-2 and J usage is TRBJ2-1; D call uncertain. Germline V gives CDR1 SGHTA, CDR2 FQGNSA. CDR3 size: 15 residues. Trimming removed 5 bases at V and 0 bases at J, with 11 bases between. CDR3 protein: CASSIFPSSYNEQFF. In DNA form, the CDR3 reads TGTGCCAGCAGCATTTTTCCGAGCTCCTACAATGAGCAGTTCTTC.

J is TRBJ2-1 and V is TRBV2, with 7 bases aligning to TRBD2. V gave up 7 bases and J gave up 7 bases; unmatched junction bases: 7. This CDR3 is 13 amino acids long. Germline CDR1 SNHLY, CDR2 FYNNEI. DNA of the CDR3: TGTGCCAGCAAGTGGGGAGGGCGAAATGAGCAGTTCTTC. This encodes CASKWGGRNEQFF.

The chain links TRBV4-1 to TRBJ1-2; D may be TRBD1 (5 bases). Between the trimmed V and J ends, which lost 1 base and 1 base, there was a span of 10 bases. The germline V gene has CDR1 MGHRA and CDR2 YSYEKL. CDR3 length: 15 amino acids. CDR3 amino acids: CASSQAGNLNYGYTF. CDR3 coding DNA: TGCGCCAGCAGCCAAGCAGGGAATCTTAACTATGGCTACACCTTC.

V gene TRBV6-5 combines with J gene TRBJ1-1, with TRBD1 as a possible D gene (5 bases). The V end was cut by 10 bases, the J end by 1 base, with 16 bases between. The CDR3 totals 14 residues. Germline V gene lookup returns CDR1 MNHEY and CDR2 SVGAGI. CDR3 residues: CATAPGTANTEAFF. Written as DNA, the CDR3 is TGTGCCACTGCACCCGGGACTGCGAACACTGAAGCTTTCTTT.

The genes are TRBV4-3 and TRBJ1-4, with a weak D call TRBD1 (5 bases). V dropped 1 base and J dropped 4 bases, with 10 bases sitting between them. Per the germline V gene, CDR1 is LGHNA and CDR2 is YSLEER. The CDR3 spans 15 residues. The CDR3 loop reads CASSQAGLSNEKLFF. CDR3 coding DNA: TGCGCCAGCAGCCAAGCGGGACTTAGTAATGAAAAACTGTTTTTT.

The DNA for the CDR3 is TGTGCCAGCAGTCCCTTCAGGTTCAATGAGCAGTTCTTC. It encodes CASSPFRFNEQFF. V gene TRBV2 combines with J gene TRBJ2-1; D is undetermined. V lost 5 bases, J lost 6 bases, and 11 bases lay in between. The germline CDR1 and CDR2 sequences are SNHLY and FYNNEI. The CDR3 is made up of 13 amino acids.

The rearrangement uses TRBV15 and TRBJ2-2; D perhaps matches TRBD1 (5 bases). Trimming left V 4 bases short and J 4 bases short, with 10 bases between. This CDR3 comprises 14 residues. CDR1 and CDR2 (germline): LNHNV, YYDKDF (reference sequence). For the CDR3, the DNA is TGTGCCACCAGCAATCAGGGTCGCACCGGGGAGCTGTTTTTT. Translation: CATSNQGRTGELFF.

This sequence joins TRBV4-2 and TRBJ2-3; 9 nucleotides match TRBD2. CDR3 length: 17 amino acids. CDR1 is LGHNA and CDR2 is YNFKEQ in the germline V gene. V lost 3 bases to trimming and J lost 2 bases; unmatched junction nucleotides: 9. The CDR3 sequence is CASSQDLERGDTDTQYF. CDR3 in DNA: TGTGCCAGCAGCCAGGACCTTGAGCGGGGGGACACAGATACGCAGTATTTT.

The chain uses TRBV4-1 and TRBJ2-3; 10 bases line up with TRBD2. V shed 4 bases and J 2 bases; nucleotides not matched to a gene: 9. Germline lookup yields CDR1 MGHRA and CDR2 YSYEKL. The length of the CDR3 is 17 residues. The CDR3 is CASSLLTAGGPTDTQYF. The CDR3 nucleotides are TGCGCCAGCAGCCTTCTCACAGCGGGGGGGCCCACAGATACGCAGTATTTT.

This clone was counted once. V gene TRBV3-1 (or the pseudogene TRBV3-2) combines with J gene TRBJ1-1; D is ambiguous. The length of the CDR3 is 11 residues. Germline assignment: CDR1 LGHDT and CDR2 YNNKEL (reference sequence). The germline V and J ends were trimmed by 6 bases and 3 bases, with 5 bases remaining between them. CDR3 amino acids: CASRRDTEAFF. CDR3 DNA: TGTGCCAGCAGACGGGACACTGAAGCTTTCTTT.

The chain's CDR3 is CASSADRDGMNTEAFF. CDR3 DNA sequence: TGTGCCAGCAGCGCAGACAGGGACGGCATGAACACTGAAGCTTTCTTT. This sequence joins TRBV9 and TRBJ1-1; 7 bases align to TRBD1. Germline CDR1 reads SGDLS; CDR2 reads YYNGEE. Germline trimming cut 3 bases from V and 0 bases from J; bases unmatched to any gene: 8. The CDR3 contains 16 residues.

The rearrangement joins TRBV7-8 to TRBJ2-7, with 10 bases identical to TRBD2. Germline loops: CDR1 SGHVS, CDR2 FQNEAQ. Trimming cost V 6 bases and J 4 bases; bases outside gene matches: 3. This CDR3 contains 13 residues. This chain's CDR3 is CASSLAGEYEQYF. CDR3 DNA sequence: TGTGCCAGCAGTCTAGCGGGGGAATACGAGCAGTACTTC. The full variable domain, with the rest looked up from reference TRBV7-8 and TRBJ2-7, is GAGVSQSPRYKVAKRGQDVALRCDPISGHVSLFWYQQALGQGPEFLTYFQNEAQLDKSGLPSDRFFAERPEGSVSTLKIQRTQQEDSAVYLCASSLAGEYEQYFGPGTRLTVT.